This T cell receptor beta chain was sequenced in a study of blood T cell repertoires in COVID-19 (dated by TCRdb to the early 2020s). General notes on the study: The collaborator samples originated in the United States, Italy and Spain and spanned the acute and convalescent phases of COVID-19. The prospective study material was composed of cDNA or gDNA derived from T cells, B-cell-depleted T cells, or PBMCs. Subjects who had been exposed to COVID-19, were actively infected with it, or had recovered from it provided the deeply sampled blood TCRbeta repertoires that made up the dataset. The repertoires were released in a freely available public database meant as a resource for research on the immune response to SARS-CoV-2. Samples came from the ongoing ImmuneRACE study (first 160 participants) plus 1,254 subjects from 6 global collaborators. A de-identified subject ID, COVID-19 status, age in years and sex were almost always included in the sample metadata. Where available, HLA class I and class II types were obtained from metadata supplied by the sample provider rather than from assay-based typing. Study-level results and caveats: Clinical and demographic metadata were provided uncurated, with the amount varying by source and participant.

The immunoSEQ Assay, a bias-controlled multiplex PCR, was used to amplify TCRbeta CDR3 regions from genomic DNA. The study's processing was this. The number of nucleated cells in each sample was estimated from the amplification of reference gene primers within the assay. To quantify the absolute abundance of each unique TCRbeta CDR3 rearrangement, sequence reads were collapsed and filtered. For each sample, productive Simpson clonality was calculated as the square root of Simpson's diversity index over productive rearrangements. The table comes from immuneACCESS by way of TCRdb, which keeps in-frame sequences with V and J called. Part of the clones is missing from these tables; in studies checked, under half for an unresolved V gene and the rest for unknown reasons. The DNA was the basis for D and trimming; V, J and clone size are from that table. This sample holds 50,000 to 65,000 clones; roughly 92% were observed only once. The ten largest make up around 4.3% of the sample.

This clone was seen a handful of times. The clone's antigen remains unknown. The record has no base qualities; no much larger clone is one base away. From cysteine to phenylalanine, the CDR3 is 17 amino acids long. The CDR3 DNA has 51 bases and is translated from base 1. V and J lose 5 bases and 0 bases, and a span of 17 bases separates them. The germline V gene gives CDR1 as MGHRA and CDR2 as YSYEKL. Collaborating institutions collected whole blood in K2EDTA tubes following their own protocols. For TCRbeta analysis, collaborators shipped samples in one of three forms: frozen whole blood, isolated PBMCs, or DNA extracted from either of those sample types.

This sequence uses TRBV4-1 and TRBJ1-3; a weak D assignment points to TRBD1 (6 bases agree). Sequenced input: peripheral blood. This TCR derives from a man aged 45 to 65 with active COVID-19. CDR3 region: CASSTLDRPVSGNTIYF. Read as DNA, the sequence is TGCGCCAGCAGCACCCTCGACAGGCCTGTCTCTGGAAACACCATATATTTT.